Detailed here is one TCR beta chain. The CDR3 has 12 residues. Germline V lookup: CDR1 GTSNPN, CDR2 SVGIG (reference sequence). V gave up 2 bases and J gave up 2 bases, with 5 bases separating them. In the original workflow: For nucleated cells, counts were estimated from reference gene primer amplification. Clones were read by immunoSEQ multiplex PCR, and TCRdb kept only the in-frame ones, dropping some. D and trimming come from the DNA, and the V and J calls and clone size come from that table. The sample has 250,000 or so clones, around four fifths seen once. These data come from a study of blood T cell repertoires in COVID-19. The overall study: Samples came from the United States, Italy and Spain, spanning acute and convalescent COVID-19. T cells, B-cell-depleted T cells, or PBMCs supplied cDNA or gDNA.

The chain employs TRBV30 and TRBJ2-3; no clear D. The sample was peripheral blood. The origin of this receptor is a woman aged 70 to 79 with acute or convalescent COVID-19. The CDR3 sequence: CAWSTATDTQYF. The CDR3 DNA sequence: TGTGCCTGGAGTACAGCCACAGATACGCAGTATTTT.